This paragraph reports one TCR beta chain. Sequencing used immunoSEQ multiplex PCR; TCRdb keeps in-frame clones, though not all of them. The table includes about 160,000 clones, about nine tenths detected once. This sample is drawn from a study of T cell responses to AZD1222 COVID-19 vaccine. The V and J ends lost 5 bases and 1 base respectively, with 6 bases between them. Germline assignment: CDR1 SGHNT and CDR2 YYREEE (reference sequence). The CDR3 extends over 12 amino acids. V and J are TRBV5-4 and TRBJ2-5, with D perhaps TRBD1 (6 bases). The TCR was taken from an adult in good health. Sequencing used peripheral blood, obtained on day 0 of AZD1222 vaccination. The CDR3 loop is CASRGGQETQYF. CDR3 bases: TGTGCCAGCAGAGGGGGCCAAGAGACCCAGTACTTC.